A selection of T cell receptor beta chains follows, all from one sample in a study of T cells in Graves' hyperthyroidism and ophthalmopathy. Using its own MiXCR run on the multiplex PCR reads, TCRdb lists one record per CDR3 protein. The repertoire consists of hundreds of thousands of distinct CDR3 sequences, with around 16% occurring once and the leading ten covering roughly 3.3%. The material sequenced was blood. The source of these receptors is a middle-aged woman with Graves' ophthalmopathy. The CDR3 runs from the conserved cysteine through the conserved F or W. The order of the fields is J gene, clone size, V gene, CDR3 protein. Clone size is stated in some rows and not others, as once, few, many or a class when expanded.

J: TRBJ2-5; size: many; V: TRBV6-1; CDR3: CASVDSGRQRTQYF
J: TRBJ1-3; size: .; V: TRBV6-1; CDR3: CASSPTRSGNTIYF
J: TRBJ2-1; size: .; V: TRBV7-9; CDR3: CASSLVDGGQFF
J: TRBJ2-1; size: many; V: TRBV28; CDR3: CASSAPTESNEQFF
J: TRBJ2-7; size: .; V: TRBV12-3/TRBV12-4; CDR3: CASSHTSGSSYEQYF
J: TRBJ2-7; size: .; V: TRBV27; CDR3: CASSLAGTSGFYEQYF
J: TRBJ2-5; size: many; V: TRBV28; CDR3: CASSPYPDRVETQYF
J: TRBJ2-1; size: many; V: TRBV3-1; CDR3: CASSQGLQAVNEQFF
J: TRBJ2-1; size: many; V: TRBV14; CDR3: CASSRMSYNEQFF
J: TRBJ2-2; size: .; V: TRBV10-2; CDR3: CASTRPASGGQRNTGELFF
J: TRBJ1-1; size: many; V: TRBV10-1; CDR3: CASSGTGPDTEAFF
J: TRBJ1-2; size: many; V: TRBV2; CDR3: CASRWGGDGYTF
J: TRBJ2-5; size: many; V: TRBV27; CDR3: CASRSYPLQETQYF
J: TRBJ2-1; size: few; V: TRBV5-1; CDR3: CASCFQGASYDEQFF
J: TRBJ2-1; size: many; V: TRBV18; CDR3: CASSKLMADEQFF
J: TRBJ2-1; size: .; V: TRBV6-1; CDR3: CASKGGYNEQFF
J: TRBJ2-3; size: many; V: TRBV28; CDR3: CASSRIGVGQGRTDTQYF
J: TRBJ1-4; size: many; V: TRBV28; CDR3: CASSPPLGAGSEKLFF
J: TRBJ1-1; size: few; V: TRBV20-1; CDR3: CSARDSGSGTEAFF
J: TRBJ2-6; size: .; V: TRBV10-3; CDR3: CAISATNVLTF
J: TRBJ2-7; size: many; V: TRBV6-2/TRBV6-3; CDR3: CASIFGTSGGHEQYF
J: TRBJ1-2; size: .; V: TRBV29-1; CDR3: CSVAQGIGGTEFVNYGYTF
J: TRBJ2-3; size: .; V: TRBV7-9; CDR3: CASSRAGDGTDTQYF
J: TRBJ2-7; size: .; V: TRBV18; CDR3: CASSPGPGLEGGYEQYF
J: TRBJ1-5; size: few; V: TRBV18; CDR3: CASSPHGGSGQPQHF
J: TRBJ2-2; size: many; V: TRBV11-2; CDR3: CASSSRQGNTGELFF
J: TRBJ1-1; size: .; V: TRBV11-2; CDR3: CASRSYPGEAFF
J: TRBJ1-1; size: few; V: TRBV20-1; CDR3: CSARSGGDTEAFF
J: TRBJ2-7; size: few; V: TRBV11-2; CDR3: CASSSHRDSEQYF
J: TRBJ2-1; size: .; V: TRBV10-3; CDR3: CAITPLAGGDNEQFF
J: TRBJ2-3; size: many; V: TRBV28; CDR3: CASSSGLSTDTQYF